This TCR beta chain was identified during a study of T cells in Graves' hyperthyroidism and ophthalmopathy. Study results and limitations: Peripheral blood also featured most of the thyroid clonotypes expanded above 0.001.

Trimming stripped 4 bases from V and 6 bases from J, with 4 bases between. The CDR3 length is 11 residues. Germline values: CDR1 LNHDA, CDR2 SQIVND (reference sequence). Exclusion of a patient resulted from uncontrolled infection, other autoimmune disease, pregnancy or lactation. RNA transcripts were the template for amplifying TCR beta CDR3 regions. The HTBI primer set drove a first-round RT-PCR of the TCR CDR3. TCRdb fed the multiplex PCR reads into MiXCR, producing one record per CDR3 protein. The table shows under 650,000 distinct CDR3 sequences, with 15% to 20% occurring only once. This clonotype has more than one count but fewer than ten. Its specificity is unknown.

Sequencing was performed on blood. This rearrangement joins TRBV19 to TRBJ2-1; D unclear. This TCR was recovered from a woman aged 25 to 39 with Graves' hyperthyroidism. DNA of the CDR3: TGTGCCAGTAGTACTATCAATGAGCAGTTCTTC. As protein: CASSTINEQFF.